This T cell receptor beta chain is drawn from a study of persistence of HIV-infected CD4 T cells. Points from the study as a whole: CMV- and Gag-responding cells had lower TCRbeta richness than CD3/CD28-responding cells.

This was the immunoSEQ version 4 assay in survey mode. Method: immunoSEQ multiplex PCR; TCRdb's copy keeps in-frame clones and lacks some. Found here are roughly 41,000 clones, less than 90% of them singletons; the top ten hold around 1.5%. For this clone: Its antigen remains unknown.

Trimming cost V 2 bases and J 4 bases, with 11 bases left between them. There are 13 residues in the CDR3. Germline V CDR1 and CDR2: GTSNPN, SVGIG (reference sequence). Stimulation used around 10 ug/mL lysate from CMV-infected fibroblasts. Sorted nonresponding memory CD4+ T cells were CD40L-negative, CD69-negative, CD45RO-high. The TCR was taken from an adult man with HIV who was CMV-seropositive. The J gene is TRBJ1-1, the V gene TRBV30; possibly TRBD1 for D (6 bases). This specimen consisted of CD4+ T cells sorted from PBMCs after approximately 19-hour stimulation, obtained from a patient who received antiretroviral therapy. The CDR3 DNA is TGTGCCTGGAGTAGGAAGGGGGTCACTGAAGCTTTCTTT. Translating gives CAWSRKGVTEAFF.